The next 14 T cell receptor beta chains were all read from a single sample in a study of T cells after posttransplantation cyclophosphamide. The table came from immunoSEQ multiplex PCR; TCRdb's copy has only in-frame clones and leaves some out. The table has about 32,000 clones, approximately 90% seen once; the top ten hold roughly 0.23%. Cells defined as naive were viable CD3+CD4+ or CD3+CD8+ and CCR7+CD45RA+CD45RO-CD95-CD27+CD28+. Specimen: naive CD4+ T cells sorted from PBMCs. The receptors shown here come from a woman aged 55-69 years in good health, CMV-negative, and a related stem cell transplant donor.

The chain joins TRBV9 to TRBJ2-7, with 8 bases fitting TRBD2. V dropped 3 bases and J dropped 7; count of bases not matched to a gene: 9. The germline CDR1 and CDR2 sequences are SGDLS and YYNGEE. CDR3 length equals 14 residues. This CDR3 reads CASSDLAGNEEQYF. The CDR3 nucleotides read TGTGCCAGCAGCGATTTAGCGGGAAATGAAGAGCAGTACTTC.

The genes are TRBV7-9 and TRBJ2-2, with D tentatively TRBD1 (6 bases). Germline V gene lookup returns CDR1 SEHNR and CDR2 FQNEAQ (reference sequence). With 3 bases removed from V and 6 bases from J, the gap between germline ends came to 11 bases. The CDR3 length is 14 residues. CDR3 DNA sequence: TGTGCCAGCAGCTTTACTGAGGGGGCCGGGGAGCTGTTTTTT. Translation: CASSFTEGAGELFF. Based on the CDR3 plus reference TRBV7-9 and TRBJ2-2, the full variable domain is DTGVSQNPRHKITKRGQNVTFRCDPISEHNRLYWYRQTLGQGPEFLTYFQNEAQLEKSRLLSDRFSAERPKGSFSTLEIQRTEQGDSAMYLCASSFTEGAGELFFGEGSRLTVL.

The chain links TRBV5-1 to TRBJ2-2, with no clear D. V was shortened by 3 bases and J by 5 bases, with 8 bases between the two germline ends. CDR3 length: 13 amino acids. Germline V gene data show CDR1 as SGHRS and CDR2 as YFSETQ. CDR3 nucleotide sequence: TGCGCCAGCAGCTCACCCGGGACCGGGGAGCTGTTTTTT. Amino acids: CASSSPGTGELFF.

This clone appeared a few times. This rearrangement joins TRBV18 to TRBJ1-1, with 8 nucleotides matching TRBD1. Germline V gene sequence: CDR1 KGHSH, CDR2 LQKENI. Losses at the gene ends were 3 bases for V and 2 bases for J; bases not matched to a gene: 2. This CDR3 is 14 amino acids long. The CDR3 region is CASSPAGGNTEAFF. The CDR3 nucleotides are TGTGCCAGCTCACCTGCAGGGGGCAACACTGAAGCTTTCTTT.

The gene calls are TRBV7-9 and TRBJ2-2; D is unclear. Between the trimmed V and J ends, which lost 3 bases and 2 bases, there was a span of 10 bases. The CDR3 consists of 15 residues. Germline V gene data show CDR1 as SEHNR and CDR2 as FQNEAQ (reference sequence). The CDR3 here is CASSLGPLNTGELFF. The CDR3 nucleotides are TGTGCCAGCAGCTTGGGTCCACTAAACACCGGGGAGCTGTTTTTT.

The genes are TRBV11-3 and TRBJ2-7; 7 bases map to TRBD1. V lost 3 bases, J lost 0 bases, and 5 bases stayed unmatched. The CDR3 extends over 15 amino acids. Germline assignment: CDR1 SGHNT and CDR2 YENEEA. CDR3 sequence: CASSFRGQSSYEQYF. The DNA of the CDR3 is TGTGCCAGCAGCTTCCGGGGACAGAGCTCCTACGAGCAGTACTTC.

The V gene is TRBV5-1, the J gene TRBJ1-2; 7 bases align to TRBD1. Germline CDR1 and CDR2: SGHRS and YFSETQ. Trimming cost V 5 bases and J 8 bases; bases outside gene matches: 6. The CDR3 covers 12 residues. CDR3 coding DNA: TGCGCCAGCAGTTACGACAGGGAGGGCTACACCTTC. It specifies CASSYDREGYTF.

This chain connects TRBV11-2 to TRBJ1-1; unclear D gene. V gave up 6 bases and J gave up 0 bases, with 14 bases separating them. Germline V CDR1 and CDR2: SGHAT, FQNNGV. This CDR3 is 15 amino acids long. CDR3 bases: TGTGCCAGCAGTTCCTCAGCGGAATTGAACACTGAAGCTTTCTTT. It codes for CASSSSAELNTEAFF.

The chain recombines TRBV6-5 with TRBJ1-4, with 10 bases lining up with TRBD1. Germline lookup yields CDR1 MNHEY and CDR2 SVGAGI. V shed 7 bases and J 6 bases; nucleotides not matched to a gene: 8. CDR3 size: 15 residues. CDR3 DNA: TGTGCCAGCACCGCCCCCGGGACAGGGGATGAAAAACTGTTTTTT. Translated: CASTAPGTGDEKLFF.

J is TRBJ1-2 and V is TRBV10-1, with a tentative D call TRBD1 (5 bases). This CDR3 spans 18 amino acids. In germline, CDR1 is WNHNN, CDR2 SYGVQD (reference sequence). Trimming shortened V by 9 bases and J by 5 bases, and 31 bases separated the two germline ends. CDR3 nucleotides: TGCGCCAGTCACTCAATCCCTCTGGACAAACCTTCACGATATGGCTACACCTTC. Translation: CASHSIPLDKPSRYGYTF.

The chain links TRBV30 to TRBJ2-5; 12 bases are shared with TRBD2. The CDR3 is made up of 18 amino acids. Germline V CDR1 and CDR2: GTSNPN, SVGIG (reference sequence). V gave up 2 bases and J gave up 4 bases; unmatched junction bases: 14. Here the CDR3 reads CAWSPLTSGRARGETQYF. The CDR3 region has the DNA TGTGCCTGGAGTCCACTGACTAGCGGGAGAGCTCGCGGAGAGACCCAGTACTTC.

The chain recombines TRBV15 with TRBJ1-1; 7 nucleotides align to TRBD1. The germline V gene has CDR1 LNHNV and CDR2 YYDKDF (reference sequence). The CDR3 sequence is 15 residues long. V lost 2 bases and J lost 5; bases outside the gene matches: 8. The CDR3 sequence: CATSRPDRVGTEAFF. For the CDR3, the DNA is TGTGCCACCAGCAGACCCGACAGGGTTGGAACTGAAGCTTTCTTT.

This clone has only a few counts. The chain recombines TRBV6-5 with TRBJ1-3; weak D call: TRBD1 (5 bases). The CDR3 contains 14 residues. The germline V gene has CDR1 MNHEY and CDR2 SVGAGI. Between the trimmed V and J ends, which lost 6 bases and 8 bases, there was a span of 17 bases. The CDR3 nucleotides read TGTGCCAGCAGCCCATCGGGGGGAGAATACACCATATATTTT. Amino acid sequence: CASSPSGGEYTIYF.

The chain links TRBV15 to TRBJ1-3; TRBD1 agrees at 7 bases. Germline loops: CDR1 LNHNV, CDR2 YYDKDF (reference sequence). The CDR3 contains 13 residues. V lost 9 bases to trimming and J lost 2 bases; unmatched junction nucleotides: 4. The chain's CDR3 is CATQQGTGNTIYF. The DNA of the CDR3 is TGTGCCACACAACAGGGGACTGGAAACACCATATATTTT. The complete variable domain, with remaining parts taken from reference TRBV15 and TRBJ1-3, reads DAMVIQNPRYQVTQFGKPVTLSCSQTLNHNVMYWYQQKSSQAPKLLFHYYDKDFNNEADTPDNFQSRRPNTSFCFLDIRSPGLGDTAMYLCATQQGTGNTIYFGEGSWLTVV.